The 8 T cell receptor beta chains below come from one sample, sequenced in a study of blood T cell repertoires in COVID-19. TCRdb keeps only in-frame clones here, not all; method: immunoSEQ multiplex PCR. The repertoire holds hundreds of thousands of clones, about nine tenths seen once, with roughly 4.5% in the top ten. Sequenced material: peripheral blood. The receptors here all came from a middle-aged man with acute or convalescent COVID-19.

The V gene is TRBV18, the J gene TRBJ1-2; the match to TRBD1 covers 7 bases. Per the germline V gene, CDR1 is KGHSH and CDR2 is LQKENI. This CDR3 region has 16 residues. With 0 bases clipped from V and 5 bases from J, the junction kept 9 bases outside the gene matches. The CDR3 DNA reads TGTGCCAGCTCACCACCTGGCCTAGGGGGCTCTTATGGCTACACCTTC. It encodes CASSPPGLGGSYGYTF. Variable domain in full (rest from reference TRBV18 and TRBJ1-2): NAGVMQNPRHLVRRRGQEARLRCSPMKGHSHVYWYRQLPEEGLKFMVYLQKENIIDESGMPKERFSAEFPKEGPSILRIQQVVRGDSAAYFCASSPPGLGGSYGYTFGSGTRLTVV.

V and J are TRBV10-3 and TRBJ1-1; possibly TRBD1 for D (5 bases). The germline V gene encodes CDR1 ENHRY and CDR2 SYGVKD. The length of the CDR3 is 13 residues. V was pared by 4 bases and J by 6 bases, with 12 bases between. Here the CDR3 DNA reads TGTGCCATCAGTGCCCTCCAGGGCTCTGAAGCTTTCTTT. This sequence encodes CAISALQGSEAFF.

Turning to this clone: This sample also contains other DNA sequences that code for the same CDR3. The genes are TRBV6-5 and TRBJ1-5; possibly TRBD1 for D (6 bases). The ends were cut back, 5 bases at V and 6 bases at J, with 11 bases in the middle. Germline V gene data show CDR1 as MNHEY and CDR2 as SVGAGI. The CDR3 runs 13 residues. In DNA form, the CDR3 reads TGTGCCAGCAGTCCCGACAGGAGTCAGCCCCAGCATTTT. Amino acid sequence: CASSPDRSQPQHF.

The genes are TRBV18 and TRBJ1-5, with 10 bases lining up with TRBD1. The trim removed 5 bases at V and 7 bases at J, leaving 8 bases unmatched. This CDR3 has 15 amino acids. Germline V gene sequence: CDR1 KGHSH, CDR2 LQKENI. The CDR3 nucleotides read TGTGCCAGCTCATCTGGACAGGGGGTCGGCCAGCCCCAGCATTTT. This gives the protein CASSSGQGVGQPQHF.

The chain's CDR3 is CASSFNPSLVGYTF. The CDR3 coding sequence is TGTGCCAGCAGCTTCAATCCGTCACTCGTGGGCTACACCTTC. The rearrangement uses TRBV11-2 and TRBJ1-2, with D uncertain. Between the trimmed V and J ends, which lost 3 bases and 8 bases, there was a span of 16 bases. The CDR3 is 14 amino acids. CDR1 is SGHAT, CDR2 FQNNGV, per germline.

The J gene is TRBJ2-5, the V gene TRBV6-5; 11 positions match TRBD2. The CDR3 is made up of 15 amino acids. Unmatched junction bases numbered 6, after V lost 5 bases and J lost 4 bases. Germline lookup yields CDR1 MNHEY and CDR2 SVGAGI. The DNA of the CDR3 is TGTGCCAGCAGTCCTCCCACTAGCGGGGGAGAGACCCAGTACTTC. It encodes CASSPPTSGGETQYF.

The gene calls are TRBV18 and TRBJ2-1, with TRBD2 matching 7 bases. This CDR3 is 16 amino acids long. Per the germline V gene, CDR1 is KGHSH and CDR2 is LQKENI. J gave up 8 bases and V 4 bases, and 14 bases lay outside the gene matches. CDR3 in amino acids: CASSLPGLWAEHEQFF. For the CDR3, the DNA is TGTGCCAGCTCACTGCCGGGACTATGGGCAGAACATGAGCAGTTCTTC.

The DNA of the CDR3 is TGTGCCAGCAGCTACACCGCTCAGACAGCCGGCCGGTCACCCCTCCACTTT. Translation: CASSYTAQTAGRSPLHF. The chain is built from TRBV3-1 (or the pseudogene TRBV3-2) and TRBJ1-6, with a weak D call TRBD1 (5 bases). Trimming stripped 5 bases from V and 10 bases from J, with 24 bases between. The CDR3 totals 17 residues. Germline V gives CDR1 LGHDT, CDR2 YNNKEL (reference sequence).